The source of this T cell receptor beta chain is a study of CD8 T cells in ankylosing spondylitis. The study, taken as a whole, reports: Reportedly, matched ankylosing spondylitis synovial fluid was significantly enriched for disease-linked clones. As for the disease-linked clones, they showed a CD8+ phenotype and occurred at relatively low frequencies in peripheral blood. Typical of ankylosing spondylitis blood, it appeared, was a TCR beta motif of fewer than 10 highly homologous variants.

Quantitative barcoded 5'-RACE was used to prepare TCR beta libraries. MiXCR, run by TCRdb on the 5' RACE reads, gives a single entry per CDR3 protein. The table includes roughly 220,000 distinct CDR3 sequences, about 17% detected once. Germline CDR1 reads SGHVS; CDR2 reads FQNEAQ. The CDR3 consists of 17 residues. Details on this clonotype: What it recognizes is unknown. Its ends do not fully match the called genes, so a read error is possible.

This clonotype was sampled from a male donor with ankylosing spondylitis. Source material: blood, either unsorted or a sorted T cell fraction (not recorded which). The V and J genes are TRBV7-8 and TRBJ2-2; the D gene could be TRBD1 or TRBD2 (5 bases each). For the CDR3, the DNA is TGTGCCAGCAGCTTAGTTCGCCGACAGACCAACACCGGGGAGCCGTTTTTT. It yields the protein CASSLVRRQTNTGEPFF.